One and the same sample provided the 7 T cell receptor beta chains below, sequenced in a study of cytomegalovirus exposure and HLA in healthy donors. PCR involved 60 Vbeta and 13 Jbeta primers. Generated by immunoSEQ multiplex PCR, the TCRdb table keeps only in-frame clones and is missing some. The table includes about 110,000 clones, about 80% detected once. Sequencing used PBMCs. The receptors shown here come from a woman between 50 and 59 years old in good health and CMV-seropositive.

The genes are TRBV10-3 and TRBJ2-2; D perhaps matches TRBD1 (7 bases). Trimming left V 2 bases short and J 6 bases short, with 19 bases between. Germline CDR1 and CDR2: ENHRY and SYGVKD. This CDR3 is built from 17 residues. CDR3 nucleotide sequence: TGTGCCATCAGTGAGCGACAGGGAGTTAGGAGGGCCGGGGAGCTGTTTTTT. Its translation is CAISERQGVRRAGELFF.

The table lists this clone with a few counts. CDR3 loop: CASSSVVNTEAFF. CDR3 DNA sequence: TGTGCCAGCAGTAGTGTGGTGAACACTGAAGCTTTCTTT. This chain links TRBV7-9 with TRBJ1-1; D remains ambiguous. The CDR3 consists of 13 residues. Per the germline V gene, CDR1 is SEHNR and CDR2 is FQNEAQ (reference sequence). Trimming took 6 bases from V and 0 from J, leaving 8 bases between them.

This clone was detected only once. J is TRBJ2-3 and V is TRBV5-6; 7 bases are shared with TRBD1. CDR3 size: 14 residues. Looked up from germline, CDR1 is SGHDT and CDR2 is YYEEEE. The junction had 10 bases not matched to a gene; V was cut back by 4 bases and J by 8 bases. CDR3: CASSPGQALGTQYF. As DNA, the CDR3 is TGTGCCAGCAGCCCTGGACAGGCCCTGGGTACGCAGTATTTT.

This CDR3 is CASSISRGPYEQYF. DNA for the CDR3: TGTGCCAGTAGTATCTCAAGGGGGCCCTACGAGCAGTACTTC. V and J are TRBV19 and TRBJ2-7; 7 nucleotides align to TRBD1. Germline loops: CDR1 LNHDA, CDR2 SQIVND (reference sequence). V was clipped by 3 bases and J by 2 bases; unmatched bases: 4. The CDR3 is 14 amino acids. Based on the CDR3 plus reference TRBV19 and TRBJ2-7, the full variable domain is DGGITQSPKYLFRKEGQNVTLSCEQNLNHDAMYWYRQDPGQGLRLIYYSQIVNDFQKGDIAEGYSVSREKKESFPLTVTSAQKNPTAFYLCASSISRGPYEQYFGPGTRLTVT.

Only one count was recorded for this clone. V is TRBV11-2 and J is TRBJ2-5; 7 bases line up with TRBD1. This CDR3 has 17 residues. Germline V lookup: CDR1 SGHAT, CDR2 FQNNGV. With 0 bases clipped from V and 5 bases from J, the junction kept 12 bases outside the gene matches. CDR3 sequence: CASSLDGTDLLGETQYF. The CDR3, as DNA: TGTGCCAGCAGCTTAGACGGGACAGATCTTTTGGGGGAGACCCAGTACTTC.

The gene calls are TRBV28 and TRBJ2-5; TRBD1 matches at 7 bases. The CDR3 runs 14 residues. V dropped 5 bases and J dropped 2; count of bases not matched to a gene: 5. Germline CDR1 is MDHEN and CDR2 is SYDVKM. Here the CDR3 reads CASSPGDSQETQYF. CDR3 DNA sequence: TGTGCCAGCAGTCCAGGGGACAGTCAAGAGACCCAGTACTTC.

The chain links TRBV18 to TRBJ1-5; 9 nucleotides line up with TRBD1. The V and J ends lost 5 bases and 11 bases, in that order; junction bases with no gene match: 4. Germline V gene sequence: CDR1 KGHSH, CDR2 LQKENI. The CDR3 is made up of 12 amino acids. CDR3 coding DNA: TGTGCCAGCTCAGAAGACAGGGGGTCCCAGCATTTT. It codes for CASSEDRGSQHF.